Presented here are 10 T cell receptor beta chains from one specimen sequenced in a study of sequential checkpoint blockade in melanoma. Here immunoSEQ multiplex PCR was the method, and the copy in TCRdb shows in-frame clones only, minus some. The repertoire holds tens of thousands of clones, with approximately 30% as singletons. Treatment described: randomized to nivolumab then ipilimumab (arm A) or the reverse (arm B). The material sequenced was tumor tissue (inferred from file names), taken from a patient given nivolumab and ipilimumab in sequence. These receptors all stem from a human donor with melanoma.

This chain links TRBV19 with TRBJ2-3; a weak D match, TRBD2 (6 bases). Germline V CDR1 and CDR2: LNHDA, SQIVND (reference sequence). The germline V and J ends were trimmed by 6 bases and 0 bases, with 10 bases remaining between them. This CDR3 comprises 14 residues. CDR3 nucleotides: TGTGCCAGTAGGTTGGAGGGTAGCACAGATACGCAGTATTTT. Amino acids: CASRLEGSTDTQYF. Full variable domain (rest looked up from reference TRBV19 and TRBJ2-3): DGGITQSPKYLFRKEGQNVTLSCEQNLNHDAMYWYRQDPGQGLRLIYYSQIVNDFQKGDIAEGYSVSREKKESFPLTVTSAQKNPTAFYLCASRLEGSTDTQYFGPGTRLTVL.

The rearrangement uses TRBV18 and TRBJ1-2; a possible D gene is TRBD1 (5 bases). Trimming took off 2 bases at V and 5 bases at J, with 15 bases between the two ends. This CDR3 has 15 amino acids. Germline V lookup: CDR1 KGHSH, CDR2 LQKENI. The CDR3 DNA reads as TGTGCCAGCTCACCAAGTTCGGGGGAGCGTTATGGCTACACCTTC. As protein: CASSPSSGERYGYTF.

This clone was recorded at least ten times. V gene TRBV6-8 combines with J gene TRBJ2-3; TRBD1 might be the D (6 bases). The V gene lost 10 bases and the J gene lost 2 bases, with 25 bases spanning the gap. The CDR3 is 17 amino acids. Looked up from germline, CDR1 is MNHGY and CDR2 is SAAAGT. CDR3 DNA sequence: TGTGCCATCAGCGAAACGTTACAGGGATCCACCACAGATACGCAGTATTTT. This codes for CAISETLQGSTTDTQYF.

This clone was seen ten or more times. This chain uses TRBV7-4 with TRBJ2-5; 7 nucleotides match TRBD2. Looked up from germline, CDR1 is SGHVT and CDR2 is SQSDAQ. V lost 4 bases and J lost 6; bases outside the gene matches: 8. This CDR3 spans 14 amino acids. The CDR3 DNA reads TGTGCCAGCAGCTCCAGCGGGGAGATCAAGACCCAGTACTTC. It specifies CASSSSGEIKTQYF.

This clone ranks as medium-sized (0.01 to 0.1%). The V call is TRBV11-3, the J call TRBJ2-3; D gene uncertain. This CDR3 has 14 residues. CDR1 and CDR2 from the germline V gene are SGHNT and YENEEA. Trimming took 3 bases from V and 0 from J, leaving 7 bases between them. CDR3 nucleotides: TGTGCCAGCAGCTTTGGTCATAGCACAGATACGCAGTATTTT. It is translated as CASSFGHSTDTQYF.

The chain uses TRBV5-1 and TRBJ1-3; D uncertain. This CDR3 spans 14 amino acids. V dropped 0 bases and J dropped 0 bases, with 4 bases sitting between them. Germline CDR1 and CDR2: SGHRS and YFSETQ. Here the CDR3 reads CASSLGNSGNTIYF. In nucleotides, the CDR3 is TGCGCCAGCAGCTTGGGGAACTCTGGAAACACCATATATTTT.

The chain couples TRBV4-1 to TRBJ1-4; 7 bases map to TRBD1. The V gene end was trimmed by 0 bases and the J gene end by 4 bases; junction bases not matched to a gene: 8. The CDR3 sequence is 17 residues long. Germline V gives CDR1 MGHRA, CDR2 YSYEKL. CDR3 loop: CASSQEARGPGNEKLFF. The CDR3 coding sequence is TGCGCCAGCAGCCAAGAGGCTAGGGGGCCGGGTAATGAAAAACTGTTTTTT.

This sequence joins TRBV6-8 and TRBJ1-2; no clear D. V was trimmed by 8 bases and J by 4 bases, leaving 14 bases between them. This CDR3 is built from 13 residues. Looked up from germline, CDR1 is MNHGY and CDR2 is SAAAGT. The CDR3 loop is CASHEGPGYGYTF. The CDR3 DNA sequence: TGTGCCAGCCATGAGGGCCCAGGCTATGGCTACACCTTC.

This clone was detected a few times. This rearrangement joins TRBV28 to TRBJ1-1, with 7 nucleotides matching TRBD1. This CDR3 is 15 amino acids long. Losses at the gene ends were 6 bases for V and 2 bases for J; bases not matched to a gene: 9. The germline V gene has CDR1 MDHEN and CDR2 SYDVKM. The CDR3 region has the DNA TGTGCCAGCAGGGAACTGGGACAGCTTAACACTGAAGCTTTCTTT. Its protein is CASRELGQLNTEAFF.

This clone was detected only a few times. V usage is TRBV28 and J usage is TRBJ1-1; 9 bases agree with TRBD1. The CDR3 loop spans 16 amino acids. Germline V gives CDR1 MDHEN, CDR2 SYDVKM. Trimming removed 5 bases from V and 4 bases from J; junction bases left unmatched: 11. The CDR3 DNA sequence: TGTGCCAGCAGTCTAGCATACAGGGGGCTAAGCACTGAAGCTTTCTTT. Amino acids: CASSLAYRGLSTEAFF. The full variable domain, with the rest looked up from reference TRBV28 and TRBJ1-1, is DVKVTQSSRYLVKRTGEKVFLECVQDMDHENMFWYRQDPGLGLRLIYFSYDVKMKEKGDIPEGYSVSREKKERFSLILESASTNQTSMYLCASSLAYRGLSTEAFFGQGTRLTVV.